This TCR beta chain was documented in a study of lymphopenia after photon versus proton radiotherapy (dated by TCRdb to the late 2010s). In terms of the full investigation: In patients with gastrointestinal tumors who developed high-grade lymphopenia, the study compared the immunological effects of photon radiation therapy with those of proton radiation therapy. The goal of the study was to characterize the differences between the two radiation modalities in how they affect the immune system. The approximately 20 patients in the cohort had gastrointestinal tumors, were treated with either photon or proton therapy, and subsequently developed lymphopenia. Broader findings and caveats from the paper: After the lymphocyte count nadir, repertoires from photon-treated patients showed oligoclonal expansion, particularly of CD8+ Temra cells, and this expansion drove the decline in diversity. During treatment, patients who received photon therapy lost naive T cells and TCR diversity and gained effector/memory populations, whereas patients who received proton therapy remained relatively stable. Across the cohort, an inverse correlation was found between a larger post-nadir drop in TCR diversity and overall survival time among patients who died. The survival association was assessed only in patients who died, and the authors presented better survival with proton therapy as a possibility rather than a demonstrated result.

Regarding this clone: Its specific antigen is unknown. No much larger clone exists at a distance of one base, and base qualities are not known.

Library creation used the immunoSEQ multiplex PCR assay. T cell repertoires were profiled with deep sequencing of rearranged TCR beta loci together with multiparametric flow cytometry. The table was pulled from immuneACCESS by TCRdb, which kept in-frame rearrangements only. Such tables lose some clones; where checked, under half of the loss comes from unresolved V genes, and the rest has no known cause. For this sample the table gives just over 25,000 clones, of which approximately 85% were detected only once. Roughly 5.4% of the sample goes to the ten largest clones. This specimen was peripheral blood, taken from a patient treated with photon-based radiotherapy. The TCR originated in a man aged 25-45 years with gastric cancer.

CDR3 reads: CASSPRVAGANTGELFF. The DNA sequence is as follows: TGTGCCAGCAGCCCCAGAGTAGCGGGGGCGAACACCGGGGAGCTGTTTTTT. The sequence joins TRBV7-3 to TRBJ2-2; 9 of the junction bases match TRBD2. Trimming takes 5 bases off V and 0 bases off J; junction bases not matched to a gene: 7. CDR1 and CDR2 are read off the germline V gene as SGHTA and FQGTGA. The CDR3 runs 17 amino acids, cysteine and phenylalanine included. Only the CDR3 DNA stays, 51 bases, in frame from base 1. The entire variable domain, with the stretches around the CDR3 drawn from the reference TRBV7-3 and TRBJ2-2 proteins, is GAGVSQTPSNKVTEKGKYVELRCDPISGHTALYWYRQSLGQGPEFLIYFQGTGAADDSGLPNDRFFAVRPEGSVSTLKIQRTERGDSAVYLCASSPRVAGANTGELFFGEGSRLTVL.